This entry lists 7 T cell receptor beta chains sequenced from one sample in a study of patients and donors after allogeneic stem cell transplantation. In TCRdb, the RT-PCR reads were re-called with MiXCR into one record per CDR3 protein. Of about a million distinct CDR3 sequences listed, about 20% are singletons. Sample: blood, either unsorted or a sorted T cell fraction (not recorded which). These receptors all come from a human donor who was either an allogeneic HSCT recipient or a stem cell or donor lymphocyte infusion donor (not recorded which). It is not recorded whose cells these are; they may come from a transplant donor.

The rearrangement links TRBV7-8 to TRBJ2-2; D tentatively reads TRBD1 or TRBD2 (5 bases each). With 5 bases removed from V and 6 bases from J, the gap between germline ends came to 16 bases. The germline gives CDR1 SGHVS, CDR2 FQNEAQ. The CDR3 has 15 amino acids. CDR3 region: CASSPQGVRAGELFF. The DNA for the CDR3 is TGTGCCAGCAGCCCCCAGGGAGTACGCGCCGGGGAGCTGTTTTTT.

CDR3 region: CASSPRGSGEYNEQFF. CDR3 in DNA: TGTGCCAGCAGCCCCCGGGGTAGCGGGGAGTACAATGAGCAGTTCTTC. The chain joins TRBV9 to TRBJ2-1, with 8 bases aligning to TRBD2. Germline V lookup: CDR1 SGDLS, CDR2 YYNGEE. With 4 bases clipped from V and 4 bases from J, the junction kept 10 bases outside the gene matches. The CDR3 is 16 residues long. The full variable domain, its missing parts supplied by reference TRBV9 and TRBJ2-1, is DSGVTQTPKHLITATGQRVTLRCSPRSGDLSVYWYQQSLDQGLQFLIQYYNGEERAKGNILERFSAQQFPDLHSELNLSSLELGDSALYFCASSPRGSGEYNEQFFGPGTRLTVL.

This clonotype was detected many times. The chain has TRBV7-2 and TRBJ1-5; TRBD1 aligns across 10 bases. CDR1 is SGHTA and CDR2 is FQGNSA in the germline V gene. V lost 1 base, J lost 5 bases, and 8 bases stayed unmatched. The CDR3 is 17 amino acids. CDR3 bases: TGTGCCAGCAGCTTAGGGGTATCCGGGACAGGGGATCAGCCCCAGCATTTT. Encoded protein: CASSLGVSGTGDQPQHF.

CDR3 DNA sequence: TGTGCCAGCAGCGCTAGCTTTGAGCAGTTCTTC. This codes for CASSASFEQFF. This chain joins TRBV9 and TRBJ2-1; D might be TRBD2 (5 bases). The CDR3 has 11 residues. Between the trimmed V and J ends, which lost 3 bases and 9 bases, there was a span of 7 bases. CDR1 is SGDLS, CDR2 YYNGEE, per germline.

J is TRBJ2-7 and V is TRBV29-1; weak D call: TRBD1 (6 bases). This CDR3 is 12 amino acids long. Germline V CDR1 and CDR2: SQVTM, ANQGSEA. Trimming took 5 bases from V and 5 from J, leaving 13 bases between them. The CDR3 DNA is TGCAGCGTTACAAACAGGGTCAACGAGCAGTACTTC. Amino acid sequence: CSVTNRVNEQYF.

The V call is TRBV6-2 or TRBV6-3, the J call TRBJ2-6, with D hard to call. Per germline, CDR1 MNHEY and CDR2 SVGEGT. CDR3 size: 17 residues. Trimming cost V 8 bases and J 0 bases, with 17 bases left between them. CDR3 coding DNA: TGTGCCAGCTCGATGGACGCCCCTAGCTCTGGGGCCAACGTCCTGACTTTC. Translated, it gives CASSMDAPSSGANVLTF.

This clonotype came up a few times. The chain combines TRBV15 with TRBJ2-2; D is possibly TRBD1 (6 bases). This CDR3 contains 16 residues. The V end lost 3 bases, the J end lost 1 base, and 12 bases lay between the germline ends. Germline CDR1 reads LNHNV; CDR2 reads YYDKDF (reference sequence). The chain's CDR3 is CATSRRQVMNTGELFF. CDR3 nucleotides: TGTGCCACCAGCAGGCGACAGGTTATGAACACCGGGGAGCTGTTTTTT. Looking up the rest from reference TRBV15 and TRBJ2-2 gives the full variable domain: DAMVIQNPRYQVTQFGKPVTLSCSQTLNHNVMYWYQQKSSQAPKLLFHYYDKDFNNEADTPDNFQSRRPNTSFCFLDIRSPGLGDTAMYLCATSRRQVMNTGELFFGEGSRLTVL.